This T cell receptor beta chain was observed in a study of cytomegalovirus exposure and HLA in healthy donors. Study results and caveats: In presence/absence analyses, roughly uniform sequencing depth across donors was assumed. In terms of immune exposure information, only CMV serostatus was available.

To note about this clone: The antigen remains undetermined.

The CDR3 is made up of 15 amino acids. Looked up from germline, CDR1 is SGHDT and CDR2 is YYEEEE. J gave up 5 bases and V 1 base, and 5 bases lay outside the gene matches. The study ran its PCR with 60 Vbeta and 13 Jbeta primers. Sequencing used immunoSEQ multiplex PCR; TCRdb keeps in-frame clones, though not all of them. The sample includes about 160,000 clones, roughly 80% seen only once; the top ten take 0.38%. This TCR was sampled from a boy aged 2 to 9 in good health and CMV-seronegative. The gene calls are TRBV5-6 and TRBJ1-5, with 8 nucleotides matching TRBD1. Sequencing used PBMCs. The DNA for the CDR3 is TGTGCCAGCAGCTTGAGACAGGGGAGAGATCAGCCCCAGCATTTT. Encoded protein: CASSLRQGRDQPQHF.